This TCR beta chain was captured by sequencing in a study of T cells after yellow fever vaccination. Study-wide points: Contamination of FACS-sorted repertoires by abundant clonotypes from the bulk population could occur. Subsequent booster samples again held most clones from primary vaccination (approximately 95% CD4, 85% to 90% CD8).

This CDR3 contains 15 residues. From germline, CDR1 is LGHDT and CDR2 YNNKEL (reference sequence). This clonotype has a single count. Its antigen remains unidentified. The junction differs from germline at one of its ends, possibly a read error. Each CDR3 protein gets one entry after TCRdb re-called the 5' RACE reads with MiXCR. The table records some 400,000 distinct CDR3 sequences, under 7.5% of them present only once. This TCR came from a man younger than 45 who received the YFV17D yellow fever vaccine. This chain joins TRBV3-1 and TRBJ2-7; D remains ambiguous. Sequences were derived from PBMCs, sampled 5 days after the yellow fever booster vaccination. This CDR3 reads CASCQVGGRSYEQYF. The DNA of the CDR3 is TGTGCCAGCTGCCAAGTAGGCGGTCGTTCCTACGAGCAGTACTTC.